The T cell receptor beta chain described here comes from a study of Graves' ophthalmopathy and Graves' hyperthyroidism. Establishment of the diagnosis relied upon clinical symptoms, serum thyroxine, TRAb, thyroid ultrasound and orbital computed tomography. This clonotype showed up many times. Its antigen is undetermined. Study-level findings and limits: Researchers report that a 13-signature model separated ophthalmopathy from stable hyperthyroidism, posting under 90% sensitivity and about 80% specificity.

The sequenced template was RNA, covering the TCR beta CDR3 region. First-round RT-PCR used HTBI primers; second-round multiplex PCR followed. TCRdb reprocessed the multiplex PCR reads with MiXCR, giving one entry per CDR3 protein. The sample holds hundreds of thousands of distinct CDR3 sequences, 15% seen once. The germline V and J ends were trimmed by 8 bases and 9 bases, with 14 bases remaining between them. The CDR3 has 12 amino acids. Germline CDR1 and CDR2: MNHEY and SVGEGT. What was sequenced was peripheral blood. This TCR was sampled from a woman aged 18-29 years with stable Graves' hyperthyroidism. This sequence joins TRBV6-2 or TRBV6-3 and TRBJ1-5; D is unclear. The CDR3 spells CASGGSSRPQHF. The DNA of the CDR3 is TGTGCCAGCGGTGGGTCCTCCCGGCCCCAGCATTTT.